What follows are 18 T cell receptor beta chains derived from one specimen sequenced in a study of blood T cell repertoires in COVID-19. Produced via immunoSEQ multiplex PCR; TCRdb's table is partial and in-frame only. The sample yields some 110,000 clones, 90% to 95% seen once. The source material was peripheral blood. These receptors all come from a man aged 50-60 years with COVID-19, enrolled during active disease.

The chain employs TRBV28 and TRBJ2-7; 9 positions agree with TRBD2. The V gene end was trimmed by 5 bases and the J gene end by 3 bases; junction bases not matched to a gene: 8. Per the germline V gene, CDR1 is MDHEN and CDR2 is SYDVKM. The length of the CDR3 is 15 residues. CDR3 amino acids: CASSPAGGIFYEQYF. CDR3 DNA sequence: TGTGCCAGCAGTCCTGCGGGGGGGATCTTCTACGAGCAGTACTTC.

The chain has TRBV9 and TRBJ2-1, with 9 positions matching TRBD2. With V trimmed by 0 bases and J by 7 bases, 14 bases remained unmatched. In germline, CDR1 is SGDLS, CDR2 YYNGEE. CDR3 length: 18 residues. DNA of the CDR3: TGTGCCAGCAGCGTAGGGTCTAGCGGGATACGGAGTGGGAATGAGCAGTTCTTC. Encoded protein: CASSVGSSGIRSGNEQFF.

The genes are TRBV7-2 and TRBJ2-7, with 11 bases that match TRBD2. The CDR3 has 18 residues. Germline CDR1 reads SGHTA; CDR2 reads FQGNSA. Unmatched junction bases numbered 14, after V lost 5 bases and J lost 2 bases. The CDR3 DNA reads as TGTGCCAGCAGCCCCAGTAGATCCGGGACTAGCGGAACCTACGAGCAGTACTTC. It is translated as CASSPSRSGTSGTYEQYF. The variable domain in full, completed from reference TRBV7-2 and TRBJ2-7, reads GAGVSQSPSNKVTEKGKDVELRCDPISGHTALYWYRQSLGQGLEFLIYFQGNSAPDKSGLPSDRFSAERTGGSVSTLTIQRTQQEDSAVYLCASSPSRSGTSGTYEQYFGPGTRLTVT.

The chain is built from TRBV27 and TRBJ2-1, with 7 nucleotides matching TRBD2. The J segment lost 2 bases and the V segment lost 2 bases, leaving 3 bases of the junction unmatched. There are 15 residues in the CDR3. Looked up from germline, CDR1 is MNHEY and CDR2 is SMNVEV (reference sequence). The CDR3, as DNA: TGTGCCAGCAGTTTAGCTAGCGGCGCCTACAATGAGCAGTTCTTC. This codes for CASSLASGAYNEQFF.

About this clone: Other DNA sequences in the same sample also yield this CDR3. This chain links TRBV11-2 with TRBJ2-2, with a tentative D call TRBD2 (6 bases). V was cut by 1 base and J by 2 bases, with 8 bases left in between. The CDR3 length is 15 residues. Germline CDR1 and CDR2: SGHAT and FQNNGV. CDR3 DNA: TGTGCCAGCAGCTTAGGGGGAGGTAACACCGGGGAGCTGTTTTTT. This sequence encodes CASSLGGGNTGELFF.

CDR3 amino acids: CASSPGLAIYEQYF. CDR3 sequence (DNA): TGTGCCAGCAGCCCGGGACTAGCGATCTACGAGCAGTACTTC. The chain is built from TRBV7-2 and TRBJ2-7; 10 bases are shared with TRBD2. This CDR3 region has 14 residues. V was clipped by 5 bases and J by 3 bases; unmatched bases: 4. Germline V gene data show CDR1 as SGHTA and CDR2 as FQGNSA.

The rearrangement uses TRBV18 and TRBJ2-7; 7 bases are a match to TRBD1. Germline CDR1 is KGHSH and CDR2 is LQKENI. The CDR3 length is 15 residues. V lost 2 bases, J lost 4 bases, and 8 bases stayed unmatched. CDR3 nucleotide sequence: TGTGCCAGCTCACCAGAAGGGGGCGCTTCGTACGAGCAGTACTTC. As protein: CASSPEGGASYEQYF.

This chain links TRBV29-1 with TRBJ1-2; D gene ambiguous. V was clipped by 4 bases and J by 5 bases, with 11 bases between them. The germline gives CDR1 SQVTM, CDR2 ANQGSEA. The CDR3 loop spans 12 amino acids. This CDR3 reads CSVGEGGYGYTF. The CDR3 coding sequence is TGCAGCGTTGGGGAGGGCGGGTATGGCTACACCTTC.

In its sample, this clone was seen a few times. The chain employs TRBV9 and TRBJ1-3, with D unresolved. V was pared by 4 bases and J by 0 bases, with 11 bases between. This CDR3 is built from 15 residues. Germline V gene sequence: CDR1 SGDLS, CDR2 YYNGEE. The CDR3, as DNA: TGTGCCAGCAGCCCGACTGGCAGCTCTGGAAACACCATATATTTT. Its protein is CASSPTGSSGNTIYF. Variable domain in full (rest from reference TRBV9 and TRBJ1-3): DSGVTQTPKHLITATGQRVTLRCSPRSGDLSVYWYQQSLDQGLQFLIQYYNGEERAKGNILERFSAQQFPDLHSELNLSSLELGDSALYFCASSPTGSSGNTIYFGEGSWLTVV.

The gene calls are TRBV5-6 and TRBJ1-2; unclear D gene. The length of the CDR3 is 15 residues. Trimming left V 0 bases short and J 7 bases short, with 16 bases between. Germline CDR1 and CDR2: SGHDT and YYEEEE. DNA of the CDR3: TGTGCCAGCAGCTTGGCCGTTTCGGGTAGCGGTGGCTACACCTTC. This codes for CASSLAVSGSGGYTF. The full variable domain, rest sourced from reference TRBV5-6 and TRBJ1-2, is DAGVTQSPTHLIKTRGQQVTLRCSPKSGHDTVSWYQQALGQGPQFIFQYYEEEERQRGNFPDRFSGHQFPNYSSELNVNALLLGDSALYLCASSLAVSGSGGYTFGSGTRLTVV.

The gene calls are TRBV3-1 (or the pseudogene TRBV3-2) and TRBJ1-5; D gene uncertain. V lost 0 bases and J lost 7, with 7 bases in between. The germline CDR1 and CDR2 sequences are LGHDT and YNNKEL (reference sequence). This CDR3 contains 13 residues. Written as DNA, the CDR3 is TGTGCCAGCAGCCAAGACCTCCGGCAGCCCCAGCATTTT. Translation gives CASSQDLRQPQHF.

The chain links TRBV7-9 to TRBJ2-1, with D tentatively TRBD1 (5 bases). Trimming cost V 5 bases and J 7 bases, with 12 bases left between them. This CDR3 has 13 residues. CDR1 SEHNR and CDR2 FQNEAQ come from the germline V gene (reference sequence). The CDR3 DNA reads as TGTGCCAGCAGCCCGACAGCCAATAATGAGCAGTTCTTC. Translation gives CASSPTANNEQFF. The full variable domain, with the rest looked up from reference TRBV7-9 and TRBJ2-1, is DTGVSQNPRHKITKRGQNVTFRCDPISEHNRLYWYRQTLGQGPEFLTYFQNEAQLEKSRLLSDRFSAERPKGSFSTLEIQRTEQGDSAMYLCASSPTANNEQFFGPGTRLTVL.

DNA of the CDR3: TGTGCCAGCAGTCTCAGGCCGGGACAGTTGAATTCACCCCTCCACTTT. Translating it yields CASSLRPGQLNSPLHF. The V and J genes are TRBV27 and TRBJ1-6; 7 nucleotides line up with TRBD1. The CDR3 spans 16 residues. V lost 5 bases and J lost 7; bases outside the gene matches: 11. Looked up from germline, CDR1 is MNHEY and CDR2 is SMNVEV (reference sequence).

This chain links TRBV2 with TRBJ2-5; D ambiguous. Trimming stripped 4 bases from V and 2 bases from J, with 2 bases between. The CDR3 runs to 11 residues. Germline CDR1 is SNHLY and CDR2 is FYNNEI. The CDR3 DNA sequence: TGTGCCAGCAGTGCTCAAGAGACCCAGTACTTC. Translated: CASSAQETQYF.

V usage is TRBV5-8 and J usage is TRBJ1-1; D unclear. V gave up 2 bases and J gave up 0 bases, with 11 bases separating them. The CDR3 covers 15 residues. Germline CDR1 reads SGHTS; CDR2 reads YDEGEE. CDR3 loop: CASSFWARVNTEAFF. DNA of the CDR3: TGTGCCAGCAGCTTCTGGGCGCGGGTGAACACTGAAGCTTTCTTT.

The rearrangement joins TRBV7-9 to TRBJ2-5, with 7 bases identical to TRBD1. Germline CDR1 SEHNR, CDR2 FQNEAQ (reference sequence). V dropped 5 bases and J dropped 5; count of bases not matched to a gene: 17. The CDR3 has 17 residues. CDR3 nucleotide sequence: TGTGCCAGCAGCCCAATACAGGGGCGGGCAACGGTCGAGACCCAGTACTTC. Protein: CASSPIQGRATVETQYF.

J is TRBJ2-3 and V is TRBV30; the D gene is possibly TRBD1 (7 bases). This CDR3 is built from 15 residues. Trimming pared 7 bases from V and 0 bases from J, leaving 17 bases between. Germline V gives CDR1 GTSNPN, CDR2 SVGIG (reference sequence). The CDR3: CASQGGRGSTDTQYF. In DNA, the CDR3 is TGTGCCTCCCAGGGGGGCAGGGGAAGCACAGATACGCAGTATTTT.

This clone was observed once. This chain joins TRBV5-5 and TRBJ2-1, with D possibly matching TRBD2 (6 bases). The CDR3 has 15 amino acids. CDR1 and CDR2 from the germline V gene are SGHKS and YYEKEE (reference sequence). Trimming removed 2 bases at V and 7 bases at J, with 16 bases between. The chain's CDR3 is CASSFGGTLLNEQFF. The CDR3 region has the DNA TGTGCCAGCAGCTTTGGCGGGACCCTCTTGAATGAGCAGTTCTTC.